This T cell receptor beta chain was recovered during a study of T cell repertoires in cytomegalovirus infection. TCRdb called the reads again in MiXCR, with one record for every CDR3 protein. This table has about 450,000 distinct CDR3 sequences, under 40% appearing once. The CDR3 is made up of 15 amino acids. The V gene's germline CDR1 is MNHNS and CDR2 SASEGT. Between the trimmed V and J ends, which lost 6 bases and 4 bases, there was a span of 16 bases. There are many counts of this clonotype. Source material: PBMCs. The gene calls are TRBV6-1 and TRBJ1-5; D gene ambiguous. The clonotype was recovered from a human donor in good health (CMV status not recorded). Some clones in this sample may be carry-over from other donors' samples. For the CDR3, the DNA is TGTGCCAGCAGACCGGGCACCTCGACAAATCAGCCCCAGCATTTT. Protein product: CASRPGTSTNQPQHF.